This TCR beta chain is from a study of radiation and T cells in renal cell carcinoma. This table comes from immunoSEQ multiplex PCR, and its TCRdb copy is limited to in-frame clones, with some not included. This table has roughly 130,000 clones, around 89% appearing once. A word on this clone: Its antigen is as yet unknown.

Overall study results and limits: From baseline, blood top tumor clonotypes peaked at 2 weeks post-radiation.

Time point meaning: blood 2 weeks post-SBRT. Described treatment: 15 Gy SBRT to primary tumor, nephrectomy 4 weeks later. This renal cell carcinoma was of the clear cell type. The sequencing here drew on blood, taken from a patient whose treatment included radiotherapy and nephrectomy. The origin of this receptor is a woman between 70 and 85 years old with renal cell carcinoma.

CDR3 loop: CAWSPPGLTANYGYTF. For the CDR3, the DNA is TGTGCCTGGAGTCCTCCGGGCCTCACAGCTAACTATGGCTACACCTTC. The V gene is TRBV30, the J gene TRBJ1-2; D not certain. Germline V gene data show CDR1 as GTSNPN and CDR2 as SVGIG (reference sequence). Trimming stripped 2 bases from V and 0 bases from J, with 16 bases between. The CDR3 runs 16 residues. Drawing the rest from reference TRBV30 and TRBJ1-2, the complete variable domain is SQTIHQWPATLVQPVGSPLSLECTVEGTSNPNLYWYRQAAGRGLQLLFYSVGIGQISSEVPQNLSASRPQDRQFILSSKKLLLSDSGFYLCAWSPPGLTANYGYTFGSGTRLTVV.